This T cell receptor beta chain was recorded in a study of T cells in women clearing cervical HPV infection. A remark on this clone: The read ends 3 residues shy of where the CDR3 ends; the end is completed using the germline J gene.

The repertoire was sequenced with immunoSEQ multiplex PCR; TCRdb's copy has only in-frame clones and lacks some. The table lists about 35,000 clones. Germline assignment: CDR1 MNHNS and CDR2 SASEGT. CDR3 length: 14 residues. The V end lost 1 base, the J end lost 0 bases, and 7 bases lay between the germline ends. The sequence derives from a woman between 18 and 75 years old with a cervical HPV16 infection that either progressed to CIN3+ or cleared (not recorded which). Sequencing used blood buffy coat. The chain is built from TRBV6-1 and TRBJ2-7; tentative D call: TRBD2 (6 bases). Here the CDR3 reads CASSEGLGSYEQYF. The DNA read from the CDR3 is TGTGCCAGCAGTGAAGGACTAGGCTCCTACGAG.